Following are 22 T cell receptor beta chains from one sample sequenced in a study of T cell responses to AZD1222 COVID-19 vaccine. Sequencing used immunoSEQ multiplex PCR; TCRdb keeps in-frame clones, though not all of them. The sample lists 210,000 or so clones, 90% to 95% occurring once. Sequenced here: peripheral blood, sampled on day 0 of MenACWY control vaccination. The receptors stem from an adult in good health.

The rearrangement joins TRBV19 to TRBJ1-2; no clear D. Looked up from germline, CDR1 is LNHDA and CDR2 is SQIVND (reference sequence). V lost 3 bases and J lost 5, with 7 bases in between. This CDR3 spans 12 amino acids. CDR3 loop: CASSISDYGYTF. In DNA, the CDR3 is TGTGCCAGTAGTATCAGTGATTATGGCTACACCTTC. The variable domain in full, with the rest retrieved from reference TRBV19 and TRBJ1-2, is DGGITQSPKYLFRKEGQNVTLSCEQNLNHDAMYWYRQDPGQGLRLIYYSQIVNDFQKGDIAEGYSVSREKKESFPLTVTSAQKNPTAFYLCASSISDYGYTFGSGTRLTVV.

The chain is built from TRBV6-6 and TRBJ2-7; TRBD1 aligns across 8 bases. Germline V gives CDR1 MNHNY, CDR2 SVGAGI (reference sequence). This CDR3 is built from 14 residues. V lost 4 bases, J lost 7 bases, and 9 bases stayed unmatched. This CDR3 is CASSSGQASGEQYF. As DNA, the CDR3 is TGTGCCAGCAGTTCGGGACAGGCCTCTGGAGAGCAGTACTTC.

The chain employs TRBV10-2 and TRBJ1-1; tentative D call: TRBD1 (5 bases). The CDR3 has 16 amino acids. Germline V gives CDR1 WSHSY, CDR2 SAAADI. With 3 bases removed from V and 4 bases from J, the gap between germline ends came to 18 bases. CDR3 nucleotides: TGCGCCAGCAGTGAAGGTGTCCGTTCAGGGTTCACTGAAGCTTTCTTT. Its protein product is CASSEGVRSGFTEAFF.

The chain employs TRBV3-1 (or the pseudogene TRBV3-2) and TRBJ2-3; D may be TRBD2 (6 bases). Trimming pared 1 base from V and 4 bases from J, leaving 12 bases between. The CDR3 has 15 amino acids. CDR1 LGHDT and CDR2 YNNKEL come from the germline V gene (reference sequence). CDR3 amino acids: CASSQGVQRADTQYF. CDR3 coding DNA: TGTGCCAGCAGCCAAGGTGTTCAGCGGGCAGATACGCAGTATTTT.

V usage is TRBV30 and J usage is TRBJ1-6; D perhaps matches TRBD1 (6 bases). Germline CDR1 GTSNPN, CDR2 SVGIG (reference sequence). The CDR3 spans 16 residues. Trimming left V 6 bases short and J 7 bases short, with 22 bases between. CDR3 region: CACMNRVRSQNSPLHF. The CDR3 nucleotides are TGTGCCTGTATGAACAGGGTTAGAAGCCAGAATTCACCCCTCCACTTT.

The chain has TRBV6-5 and TRBJ1-2, with 9 nucleotides matching TRBD1. The CDR3 extends over 15 amino acids. J was trimmed by 8 bases and V by 0 bases; bases with no gene match: 7. The germline V gene has CDR1 MNHEY and CDR2 SVGAGI. The CDR3 reads CASSYSRDRVGGYTF. The CDR3 DNA reads as TGTGCCAGCAGTTACTCGAGGGACAGGGTAGGAGGCTACACCTTC.

CDR3 sequence reads: CASSLGSNEKLFF. Written as DNA, the CDR3 is TGTGCCAGCTCACTCGGCAGTAATGAAAAACTGTTTTTT. The rearrangement links TRBV18 to TRBJ1-4; D is unclear. Trimming removed 4 bases at V and 4 bases at J, with 7 bases between. This CDR3 is built from 13 residues. Germline CDR1 KGHSH, CDR2 LQKENI. Full variable domain (outside the CDR3, taken from reference TRBV18 and TRBJ1-4): NAGVMQNPRHLVRRRGQEARLRCSPMKGHSHVYWYRQLPEEGLKFMVYLQKENIIDESGMPKERFSAEFPKEGPSILRIQQVVRGDSAAYFCASSLGSNEKLFFGSGTQLSVL.

The rearrangement joins TRBV5-1 to TRBJ2-2; D is possibly TRBD2 (5 bases). The CDR3 sequence is 14 residues long. V dropped 4 bases and J dropped 0 bases, with 7 bases sitting between them. CDR1 and CDR2 (germline): SGHRS, YFSETQ. In DNA form, the CDR3 reads TGCGCCAGCAGCCCGGGGACGAACACCGGGGAGCTGTTTTTT. It is translated as CASSPGTNTGELFF.

This chain connects TRBV5-1 to TRBJ1-1, with D perhaps TRBD1 (6 bases). This CDR3 has 16 amino acids. The germline V and J ends were trimmed by 0 bases and 0 bases, with 12 bases remaining between them. CDR1 SGHRS and CDR2 YFSETQ come from the germline V gene. The CDR3 DNA follows: TGCGCCAGCAGCTTGGCCCCACAGGGAATGAACACTGAAGCTTTCTTT. Protein sequence: CASSLAPQGMNTEAFF.

V gene TRBV6-5 combines with J gene TRBJ1-1; 7 bases align to TRBD1. The CDR3 length is 13 residues. J was trimmed by 5 bases and V by 5 bases; bases with no gene match: 5. Per the germline V gene, CDR1 is MNHEY and CDR2 is SVGAGI. As DNA, the CDR3 is TGTGCCAGCAGTAAACAGGGGCGGACTGAAGCTTTCTTT. Residues: CASSKQGRTEAFF.

This clone has just one count. Other DNA sequences in this sample translate to the same CDR3. V is TRBV12-3 or TRBV12-4 and J is TRBJ1-1, with D possibly matching TRBD1 (6 bases). Trimming stripped 4 bases from V and 4 bases from J, with 10 bases between. The CDR3 has 13 residues. CDR3: CASSWAGATEAFF. The CDR3 nucleotides are TGTGCCAGCAGTTGGGCAGGGGCCACTGAAGCTTTCTTT.

The chain has TRBV6-5 and TRBJ2-7; 8 bases map to TRBD1. Trimming at V came to 8 bases and at J to 1 base, leaving 7 bases not matched to a gene. The CDR3 is 14 residues long. Germline CDR1 reads MNHEY; CDR2 reads SVGAGI. In nucleotides, the CDR3 is TGTGCCAGCTCGGAGACAGGGGCGTCCTACGAGCAGTACTTC. This sequence encodes CASSETGASYEQYF.

The V call is TRBV19, the J call TRBJ1-6, with unresolved D. Trimming pared 4 bases from V and 6 bases from J, leaving 10 bases between. Germline values: CDR1 LNHDA, CDR2 SQIVND (reference sequence). The CDR3 is 14 residues long. CDR3 loop: CASSNEPFNSPLHF. In DNA form, the CDR3 reads TGTGCCAGTAGTAATGAACCTTTTAATTCACCCCTCCACTTT.

The chain employs TRBV6-7 and TRBJ1-1; TRBD1 matches 10 bases. TRBV6-7 is assigned to the ORF class and has an uncertain function. This CDR3 has 17 residues. J was trimmed by 1 base and V by 2 bases; bases with no gene match: 7. This CDR3 is CASSYPEGDRGNTEAFF. CDR3 DNA sequence: TGTGCCAGCAGTTACCCAGAGGGGGACAGGGGGAACACTGAAGCTTTCTTT.

The V and J genes are TRBV28 and TRBJ1-4, with a tentative D call TRBD1 (6 bases). This CDR3 contains 13 residues. CDR1 is MDHEN and CDR2 is SYDVKM in the germline V gene. V lost 6 bases to trimming and J lost 10 bases, with 15 bases between them. The CDR3, as DNA: TGTGCCAGCAGATTGGGGGGGGGCGGAAAACTGTTTTTT. It specifies CASRLGGGGKLFF. Variable domain in full (rest from reference TRBV28 and TRBJ1-4): DVKVTQSSRYLVKRTGEKVFLECVQDMDHENMFWYRQDPGLGLRLIYFSYDVKMKEKGDIPEGYSVSREKKERFSLILESASTNQTSMYLCASRLGGGGKLFFGSGTQLSVL.

Here the CDR3 reads CSAYRGTNTEAFF. CDR3 nucleotides: TGCAGCGCCTACAGGGGTACGAACACTGAAGCTTTCTTT. This rearrangement joins TRBV29-1 to TRBJ1-1, with TRBD1 matching 7 bases. This CDR3 contains 13 residues. The V gene's germline CDR1 is SQVTM and CDR2 ANQGSEA. Trimming removed 7 bases from V and 1 base from J; junction bases left unmatched: 6. The variable domain in full, completed from reference TRBV29-1 and TRBJ1-1, reads SAVISQKPSRDICQRGTSLTIQCQVDSQVTMMFWYRQQPGQSLTLIATANQGSEATYESGFVIDKFPISRPNLTFSTLTVSNMSPEDSSIYLCSAYRGTNTEAFFGQGTRLTVV.

The chain recombines TRBV19 with TRBJ1-2, with a possible D match to TRBD1 (6 bases). V shed 7 bases and J shed 2 bases, with 17 bases lying between them. Germline V CDR1 and CDR2: LNHDA, SQIVND (reference sequence). The CDR3 is made up of 15 amino acids. The CDR3 sequence is CASTDRSGQNYGYTF. For the CDR3, the DNA is TGTGCCAGTACTGACCGGTCCGGACAGAACTATGGCTACACCTTC.

The chain is built from TRBV7-2 and TRBJ1-2; weak D call: TRBD1 (5 bases). The V gene lost 6 bases and the J gene lost 1 base, with 9 bases spanning the gap. The V gene's germline CDR1 is SGHTA and CDR2 FQGNSA. The CDR3 loop spans 13 amino acids. CDR3 in amino acids: CASRGGVNYGYTF. CDR3 in DNA: TGTGCCAGCAGGGGAGGGGTTAACTATGGCTACACCTTC.

The J gene is TRBJ1-5, the V gene TRBV5-6; D not resolved. Deletions cut 4 bases from V and 2 bases from J, with 13 bases between. The CDR3 totals 15 residues. Germline loops: CDR1 SGHDT, CDR2 YYEEEE. CDR3 in DNA: TGTGCCAGCAGCATACGACAAGGGCGCAATCAGCCCCAGCATTTT. Its protein product is CASSIRQGRNQPQHF.

This chain uses TRBV4-1 with TRBJ1-1; the D is unclear. CDR1 is MGHRA and CDR2 is YSYEKL in the germline V gene. This CDR3 spans 13 amino acids. The V end was cut by 2 bases, the J end by 5 bases, with 9 bases between. CDR3 region: CASSQSRWTEAFF. In DNA form, the CDR3 reads TGCGCCAGCAGCCAAAGTCGATGGACTGAAGCTTTCTTT.

The rearrangement uses TRBV23-1 and TRBJ1-6, with D tentatively TRBD1 (5 bases). TRBV23-1 is an open reading frame whose function is uncertain. The CDR3 contains 16 residues. V lost 6 bases and J 0 bases, leaving 12 bases between the germline ends. The CDR3 sequence is CASRTEMSSYNSPLHF. As DNA, the CDR3 is TGCGCCAGCAGGACAGAGATGAGCTCCTATAATTCACCCCTCCACTTT.

The CDR3: CASRATGWDTEAFF. The DNA of the CDR3 is TGTGCCAGCAGAGCGACAGGGTGGGACACTGAAGCTTTCTTT. The chain uses TRBV6-5 and TRBJ1-1; the match to TRBD1 covers 7 bases. V trimming: 6 bases; J trimming: 3 bases; junction bases outside the gene matches: 7. The CDR3 spans 14 residues. Germline V gives CDR1 MNHEY, CDR2 SVGAGI.